Listed below are T cell receptor beta chains from one sample, sequenced in a study of sequential checkpoint blockade in melanoma. Method: immunoSEQ multiplex PCR; TCRdb's copy keeps in-frame clones and lacks some. Among some 19,000 clones listed, about 69% were seen once. Sequenced here: CD8+ T cells sorted from blood (inferred from file names), sampled from a patient given nivolumab and ipilimumab in sequence. The receptors were sampled from a human donor with melanoma. Each CDR3 is given with its conserved first and last residue. Fields, in order: clone size, D gene, J gene, V gene, CDR3 DNA, CDR3 protein. D genes are given only for firm matches. For some rows the clone size is stated as once, few or many, or as a class when expanded; others skip it.

. | . | TRBJ2-1 | TRBV4-1 | TGCGCCAGCAGCCCGGGGACATCCTACAATGAGCAGTTCTTC | CASSPGTSYNEQFF
. | . | TRBJ2-7 | TRBV5-1 | TGCGCCAGCAGCTTTGACAGGTCCTACGAGCAGTACTTC | CASSFDRSYEQYF
. | . | TRBJ1-1 | TRBV5-1 | TGCGCCAGCAGCTTGTGGGGATCGAGGGAGGCTGAAGCTTTCTTT | CASSLWGSREAEAFF
. | . | TRBJ1-3 | TRBV5-6 | TGTGCCAGCAGCTTGGCGGGTCTACATGGAGGAAACACCATATATTTT | CASSLAGLHGGNTIYF
. | . | TRBJ2-1 | TRBV19 | TGTGCCAGTAGTCCTCGACAGAGCTCCTACAATGAGCAGTTCTTC | CASSPRQSSYNEQFF
few | TRBD2 | TRBJ2-1 | TRBV27 | TGTGCCAGCAGTCTACTAGCGGGAGGGCAGAATGAGCAGTTCTTC | CASSLLAGGQNEQFF
. | TRBD2 | TRBJ2-5 | TRBV4-3 | TGCGCCAGCAGCCAAGGCTTAGCGGGAGTAAGGGAGACCCAGTACTTC | CASSQGLAGVRETQYF
once | TRBD2 | TRBJ2-1 | TRBV7-8 | TGTGCCAGCAGTCGACTAGCGGGGGTCGGGGAGCAGTTCTTC | CASSRLAGVGEQFF
medium-sized | TRBD2 | TRBJ2-1 | TRBV5-4 | TGTGCCAGCAGCCTTGAGACTAGCGCATACAATGAGCAGTTCTTC | CASSLETSAYNEQFF
. | . | TRBJ2-7 | TRBV5-1 | TGCGCCAGCAGCTTATTGACCCCTCAGGGAGGATACGAGCAGTACTTC | CASSLLTPQGGYEQYF
. | . | TRBJ2-7 | TRBV4-1 | TGCGCCAGCAGCTTAAATCCGGGGCAGGGGGGCTACGAGCAGTACTTC | CASSLNPGQGGYEQYF
. | TRBD1 | TRBJ2-7 | TRBV28 | TGTGCCAGCACCCCCAGGGGGAGATCCTACGAGCAGTACTTC | CASTPRGRSYEQYF
. | . | TRBJ1-2 | TRBV6-1 | TGTGCCAGCAGTGAACCAGGGATAGCTAACTATGGCTACACCTTC | CASSEPGIANYGYTF
few | TRBD1 | TRBJ2-7 | TRBV5-6 | TGTGCCAGCAGCATCGACGGGACAGGGCGATACGAGCAGTACTTC | CASSIDGTGRYEQYF
. | TRBD1 | TRBJ2-1 | TRBV11-3 | TGTGCCAGCAGCTTAAGAGGGGGCGCTTACAATGAGCAGTTCTTC | CASSLRGGAYNEQFF
few | TRBD1 | TRBJ1-1 | TRBV27 | TGTGCCAGCAGTTGGGACAGGGAGACTGAAGCTTTCTTT | CASSWDRETEAFF
once | TRBD1 | TRBJ1-1 | TRBV4-3 | TGCGCCAGCAGAACTGAGAGGGGGCATGGCACTGAAGCTTTCTTT | CASRTERGHGTEAFF
. | TRBD1 | TRBJ2-7 | TRBV9 | TGTGCCAGCAGTGCCGGGACAGGGGGCTACGAGCAGTACTTC | CASSAGTGGYEQYF
. | . | TRBJ2-1 | TRBV9 | TGTGCCAGCAGCGTAGAGCTCGGAGATGAGCAGTTCTTC | CASSVELGDEQFF
. | . | TRBJ1-2 | TRBV9 | TGTGCCAGCAACCTAGGGGGGGGGAACTATGGCTACACCTTC | CASNLGGGNYGYTF
. | TRBD1 | TRBJ2-2 | TRBV6-1 | TGTGCCAGCAGTGCGGTCGGCAGGGGGCATGTTGTCACCGGGGAGCTGTTTTTT | CASSAVGRGHVVTGELFF
. | TRBD1 | TRBJ2-5 | TRBV5-6 | TGTGCCAGCAGCTTGGCCGGAACAGGGGGCCGAGAGACCCAGTACTTC | CASSLAGTGGRETQYF
. | . | TRBJ1-5 | TRBV6-1 | TGTGCCAGCAGTGAAGGAAGCGGTGAGATCAGCCCCCAGCATTTT | CASSEGSGEISPQHF
. | . | TRBJ1-1 | TRBV7-8 | TGTGCCAGCACATACAGGGACACTGAAGCTTTCTTT | CASTYRDTEAFF
. | . | TRBJ1-5 | TRBV9 | TGTGCCAGCAGTCAACAGGGTAAAACCAATCAGCCCCAGCATTTT | CASSQQGKTNQPQHF
. | . | TRBJ1-5 | TRBV30 | TGTGCCTGGAGTGAAACAGGTAGCAATCAGCCCCAGCATTTT | CAWSETGSNQPQHF
. | . | TRBJ2-5 | TRBV30 | TGTGCCTGGAGTGTGGGACATCGGGAGACCCAGTACTTC | CAWSVGHRETQYF
. | . | TRBJ2-2 | TRBV19 | TGTGCCAGTAGTATAATAGACCCGGGGACCGGGGAGCTGTTTTTT | CASSIIDPGTGELFF
once | TRBD1 | TRBJ1-2 | TRBV6-5 | TGTGCCAGCACAGGGGGATCCTATGGCTACACCTTC | CASTGGSYGYTF
. | . | TRBJ2-7 | TRBV5-6 | TGTGCCAGCAGCTTGGCCGGAGGGGCAGTATACGAGCAGTACTTC | CASSLAGGAVYEQYF
. | . | TRBJ2-6 | TRBV27 | TGTGCCAGCAGTTTATGGGGGGGCGCTGGGGCCAACGTCCTGACTTTC | CASSLWGGAGANVLTF
. | . | TRBJ2-7 | TRBV7-9 | TGTGCCAGCAGCCCCGGGACAACCTACCAGCAGTACTTC | CASSPGTTYQQYF
few | . | TRBJ1-1 | TRBV27 | TGTGCCAGCAGTTTGGCAGGGCTCAACACTGAAGCTTTCTTT | CASSLAGLNTEAFF
. | TRBD1 | TRBJ1-5 | TRBV6-6 | TGTGCCAGCACCCGGACAGGGAGCAATCAGCCCCAGCATTTT | CASTRTGSNQPQHF
medium-sized | TRBD2 | TRBJ2-7 | TRBV7-9 | TGTGCCAGCAGCTCAATACTAGCGATGGTTCCCTACGAGCAGTACTTC | CASSSILAMVPYEQYF
. | TRBD2 | TRBJ2-5 | TRBV4-1 | TGCGCCAGCAGCCACCCCATACTAGCGGGGGGGGAGAAGTACTTC | CASSHPILAGGEKYF
. | TRBD1 | TRBJ1-2 | TRBV18 | TGTGCCAGCTCACCGTCTACAGGGGAGCCACGCGGCTACACCTTC | CASSPSTGEPRGYTF
. | TRBD1 | TRBJ2-1 | TRBV7-8 | TGTGCCAGCAGCGCTTTTTTAACAGGGGGCACTGAGCAGTTCTTC | CASSAFLTGGTEQFF
. | . | TRBJ2-5 | TRBV11-2 | TGTGCCAGCAGCCCGCCGGAAGAGACCCAGTACTTC | CASSPPEETQYF
. | . | TRBJ2-7 | TRBV5-1 | TGCGCCAGCAGCCCGGCGGTCGGACTGTTGTCTTCCTACGAGCAGTACTTC | CASSPAVGLLSSYEQYF
. | . | TRBJ1-2 | TRBV5-6 | TGTGCCAGCAGCTTGGGCGCAGGGTACTATGGCTACACCTTC | CASSLGAGYYGYTF
few | . | TRBJ1-4 | TRBV28 | TGTGCCAGCAGTGAAACCGGGGATGAAAAACTGTTTTTT | CASSETGDEKLFF
. | . | TRBJ2-3 | TRBV15 | TGTGCCACCAGCAGCGCACTACGGGACATATTAGGGGCAGATACGCAGTATTTT | CATSSALRDILGADTQYF
medium-sized | TRBD1 | TRBJ2-7 | TRBV6-1 | TGTGCCAGCAGTGAAGGGGCGACAGGGGGCTACGAGCAGTACTTC | CASSEGATGGYEQYF
. | TRBD2 | TRBJ2-7 | TRBV7-9 | TGTGCCAGCAGCTTAGTAGGGCGGGAGGGCCTCGAGCAGTACTTC | CASSLVGREGLEQYF
. | TRBD2 | TRBJ2-2 | TRBV29-1 | TGCAGCGGGATGGTGGGGACTAGCGGGACCTGGGAGGCCGGGGAGCTGTTTTTT | CSGMVGTSGTWEAGELFF
. | . | TRBJ1-6 | TRBV7-9 | TGTGCCAGCAGCTCCGGGGTCCATAATTCACCCCTCCACTTT | CASSSGVHNSPLHF
. | . | TRBJ1-1 | TRBV6-1 | TGTGCCAGCAAACCCCCAGGGCAGCAAAGGACTGAAGCTTTCTTT | CASKPPGQQRTEAFF
once | TRBD1 | TRBJ2-1 | TRBV29-1 | TGCAGCGAGCACCGGGACAGCCACAATGAGCAGTTCTTC | CSEHRDSHNEQFF
few | TRBD2 | TRBJ2-5 | TRBV28 | TGTGCCAGCAGTACGGGACTAGCGCAGGGAGAGCAGTACTTC | CASSTGLAQGEQYF
few | TRBD1 | TRBJ2-1 | TRBV6-1 | TGTGCCAGCAGTCTGGACAGGGGGACCTACAATGAGCAGTTCTTC | CASSLDRGTYNEQFF
. | . | TRBJ2-1 | TRBV6-5 | TGTGCCAGCAGCGCCACTAGAATCTACAATGAGCAGTTCTTC | CASSATRIYNEQFF
. | TRBD2 | TRBJ2-2 | TRBV9 | TGTGCCAGCAGCAAGACTTCCGGGACTACCCACACCGGGGAGCTGTTTTTT | CASSKTSGTTHTGELFF
. | TRBD2 | TRBJ2-1 | TRBV4-2 | TGTGCCAGCAGCCCGGGACTAGCGGGGGCCCAGAGCTCCTACAATGAGCAGTTCTTC | CASSPGLAGAQSSYNEQFF
. | . | TRBJ2-3 | TRBV5-5 | TGTGCCAGCAGCTTGGAGACAACGGCAGATACGCAGTATTTT | CASSLETTADTQYF
. | TRBD1 | TRBJ2-7 | TRBV30 | TGTGCCTGGAGTTCCGGGACAGGGGGAAGGGAGCAGTACTTC | CAWSSGTGGREQYF
. | TRBD1 | TRBJ2-5 | TRBV9 | TGTGCCAGCAGCGCTTCGGGACAGCCCCAAGAGACCCAGTACTTC | CASSASGQPQETQYF
. | TRBD1 | TRBJ2-7 | TRBV9 | TGTGCCAGCAGCCCATTGGGACAGCCTTGGGAGCAGTACTTC | CASSPLGQPWEQYF
few | . | TRBJ2-3 | TRBV6-4 | TGTGCCAGCAGTGCTAGCGAGGGGCAGGGTGCAGATACGCAGTATTTT | CASSASEGQGADTQYF